One and the same sample provided the 10 T cell receptor beta chains below, sequenced in a study of T cell changes during pregnancy in multiple sclerosis. Here immunoSEQ multiplex PCR was the method, and the copy in TCRdb shows in-frame clones only, minus some. The sample contains some 100,000 clones, about 90% of which appear only once. Sequenced material: peripheral blood, taken after pregnancy. These receptors originate from a female donor with multiple sclerosis, enrolled in a pregnancy study.

In this sample, this clone turned up once. CDR3 nucleotide sequence: TGTGCCAGCAGTTCGGGACAGGGGTGGAATCAGCCCCAGCATTTT. Translation gives CASSSGQGWNQPQHF. The chain carries TRBV28 and TRBJ1-5; 10 bases fit TRBD1. The CDR3 has 15 residues. J gave up 4 bases and V 4 bases, and 4 bases lay outside the gene matches. Germline CDR1 MDHEN, CDR2 SYDVKM. Full variable domain (remainder filled in from reference TRBV28 and TRBJ1-5): DVKVTQSSRYLVKRTGEKVFLECVQDMDHENMFWYRQDPGLGLRLIYFSYDVKMKEKGDIPEGYSVSREKKERFSLILESASTNQTSMYLCASSSGQGWNQPQHFGDGTRLSIL.

This clone has a single count. This sequence joins TRBV29-1 and TRBJ2-1, with D unresolved. Trimming stripped 8 bases from V and 10 bases from J, with 15 bases between. The CDR3 spans 11 residues. CDR1 is SQVTM, CDR2 ANQGSEA, per germline. CDR3 protein: CSSRQGYEQFF. The DNA for the CDR3 is TGCAGCTCCCGACAAGGTTACGAGCAGTTCTTC.

The rearrangement links TRBV9 to TRBJ2-3, with 8 positions matching TRBD1. The CDR3 is 15 amino acids. The V gene's germline CDR1 is SGDLS and CDR2 YYNGEE. V shed 0 bases and J 5 bases; nucleotides not matched to a gene: 5. CDR3 in amino acids: CASSVVGQGEDTQYF. The CDR3 DNA reads TGTGCCAGCAGCGTAGTAGGACAGGGTGAAGATACGCAGTATTTT.

The chain couples TRBV6-1 to TRBJ2-2, with 8 bases identical to TRBD1. This CDR3 is built from 15 residues. Germline values: CDR1 MNHNS, CDR2 SASEGT. The junction had 8 bases not matched to a gene; V was cut back by 2 bases and J by 9 bases. The CDR3, as DNA: TGTGCCAGCAGTGAAAGGGGGGACAGGCCTAGGGAGCTGTTTTTT. This translates into CASSERGDRPRELFF.

The V gene is TRBV30, the J gene TRBJ1-3; D call uncertain. The CDR3 loop spans 13 amino acids. Germline CDR1 is GTSNPN and CDR2 is SVGIG (reference sequence). Trimming pared 2 bases from V and 3 bases from J, leaving 8 bases between. CDR3 DNA: TGTGCCTGGAGTAAACAGATTGGAAACACCATATATTTT. Amino acids: CAWSKQIGNTIYF.

The chain recombines TRBV28 with TRBJ1-2; weak D call: TRBD1 (6 bases). CDR1 and CDR2 from the germline V gene are MDHEN and SYDVKM. This CDR3 contains 12 residues. Trimming removed 8 bases from V and 8 bases from J, with 15 bases in between. The CDR3 sequence: CASFTGGPGYTF. In DNA form, the CDR3 reads TGTGCCAGCTTTACGGGGGGCCCGGGCTACACCTTC.

The chain is built from TRBV2 and TRBJ2-2; TRBD2 is a possible D gene (7 bases). V was pared by 7 bases and J by 0 bases, with 12 bases between. CDR3 length: 15 amino acids. Germline V gene sequence: CDR1 SNHLY, CDR2 FYNNEI. Written as DNA, the CDR3 is TGTGCCAGCACCGGGGGGCGTTCGAACACCGGGGAGCTGTTTTTT. Its translation is CASTGGRSNTGELFF.

This rearrangement joins TRBV7-8 to TRBJ2-7, with D uncertain. Germline values: CDR1 SGHVS, CDR2 FQNEAQ. The CDR3 runs 14 residues. V gave up 0 bases and J gave up 3 bases, with 9 bases separating them. DNA of the CDR3: TGTGCCAGCAGCTTAGCTAGATTATTCTACGAGCAGTACTTC. Amino acid sequence: CASSLARLFYEQYF. Full variable domain (rest looked up from reference TRBV7-8 and TRBJ2-7): GAGVSQSPRYKVAKRGQDVALRCDPISGHVSLFWYQQALGQGPEFLTYFQNEAQLDKSGLPSDRFFAERPEGSVSTLKIQRTQQEDSAVYLCASSLARLFYEQYFGPGTRLTVT.

This chain links TRBV9 with TRBJ1-5, with D maybe TRBD1 (6 bases). The V gene lost 0 bases and the J gene lost 6 bases, with 10 bases spanning the gap. The CDR3 contains 14 residues. Germline V gene data show CDR1 as SGDLS and CDR2 as YYNGEE. The CDR3 DNA is TGTGCCAGCAGCGTAGCAGGGGTGGGTCAGCCCCAGCATTTT. Residues: CASSVAGVGQPQHF.

The chain employs TRBV5-4 and TRBJ1-1; unclear D gene. The germline CDR1 and CDR2 sequences are SGHNT and YYREEE (reference sequence). CDR3 size: 12 residues. Trimming removed 2 bases at V and 1 base at J, with 3 bases between. The CDR3 DNA follows: TGTGCCAGCAGCTTTAAGAACACTGAAGCTTTCTTT. It encodes CASSFKNTEAFF.